This T cell receptor beta chain was identified during a study of OX40 agonist ivuxolimab in advanced cancers. Across the whole study: The dose of intravenous ivuxolimab that patients received every 2 weeks ranged from 0.01 to 10 mg/kg. Eligibility rules accepted prior anti-PD-1, anti-PD-L1 or anti-CTLA-4 therapy, and roughly 42% had some. General observations from the study: Dosing at 0.1 to 3.0 mg/kg was accompanied by clonal expansion of CD4+ and CD8+ blood T cells by week 6.

The CDR3 consists of 14 residues. CDR1 is SGHRS, CDR2 YFSETQ, per germline. V was shortened by 4 bases and J by 0 bases, with 10 bases between the two germline ends. Of note for this clone: Its antigen is as yet unknown.

The protocol was immunoSEQ multiplex PCR, while the TCRdb copy is restricted to in-frame clones and leaves out a portion. The profile covers tens of thousands of clones, with roughly 81% appearing a single time and about 7.7% taken by the ten largest. This chain links TRBV5-1 with TRBJ1-1; D unresolved. The sequences come from CD4+ or CD8+ T cells sorted from blood, collected in a trial of the OX40 agonist ivuxolimab. This receptor was obtained from an adult with an advanced solid tumor such as melanoma, head and neck, liver or kidney cancer. The CDR3 protein is CASSETELNTEAFF. CDR3 in DNA: TGCGCCAGCAGCGAAACAGAGTTGAACACTGAAGCTTTCTTT.